What follows are 8 T cell receptor beta chains derived from one specimen sequenced in a study of technical replicates of blood from a few donors. Clones were sequenced by immunoSEQ multiplex PCR, and TCRdb holds only the in-frame ones, with some missing. The sample includes about 70,000 clones, roughly 97% of them seen just once. The sequenced sample was T cells isolated from PBMCs. These receptors all stem from a human donor in good health.

The rearrangement links TRBV19 to TRBJ2-1, with 9 bases matching TRBD2. The CDR3 consists of 16 residues. With V trimmed by 3 bases and J by 3 bases, 6 bases remained unmatched. CDR1 is LNHDA and CDR2 is SQIVND in the germline V gene (reference sequence). CDR3 DNA sequence: TGTGCCAGTAGTATGATAGCGGGAGTAAGCTACAATGAGCAGTTCTTC. This encodes CASSMIAGVSYNEQFF.

The gene calls are TRBV5-4 and TRBJ2-7, with 9 bases identical to TRBD2. Germline values: CDR1 SGHNT, CDR2 YYREEE (reference sequence). Unmatched junction bases numbered 3, after V lost 1 base and J lost 4 bases. The length of the CDR3 is 14 residues. This CDR3 reads CASSLSSGGYEQYF. CDR3 coding DNA: TGTGCCAGCAGCTTGTCGAGCGGGGGGTACGAGCAGTACTTC.

This clone was counted once. The chain employs TRBV7-2 and TRBJ1-2; 7 bases fit TRBD1. V lost 8 bases, J lost 7 bases, and 13 bases stayed unmatched. Germline values: CDR1 SGHTA, CDR2 FQGNSA. The CDR3 totals 14 residues. The CDR3 region has the DNA TGTGCCAGCCGGCCGGGACAGTGGTACTCTGGCTACACCTTC. This encodes CASRPGQWYSGYTF.

The V gene is TRBV11-2, the J gene TRBJ1-3; TRBD1 matches 7 bases. With V trimmed by 5 bases and J by 10 bases, 8 bases remained unmatched. The CDR3 extends over 13 amino acids. Germline assignment: CDR1 SGHAT and CDR2 FQNNGV. CDR3 residues: CASSVLIQGTIYF. The CDR3 bases are TGTGCCAGCAGCGTGCTCATACAGGGGACCATATATTTT.

The chain employs TRBV5-4 and TRBJ2-1, with D possibly matching TRBD1 (5 bases). The CDR3 is 12 amino acids. Germline loops: CDR1 SGHNT, CDR2 YYREEE (reference sequence). V was clipped by 3 bases and J by 8 bases, with 9 bases between them. CDR3 sequence (DNA): TGTGCCAGCAGCTCCTTAGGGGATGAGCAGTTCTTC. Residues: CASSSLGDEQFF. Supplemented by reference TRBV5-4 and TRBJ2-1, the full variable domain reads ETGVTQSPTHLIKTRGQQVTLRCSSQSGHNTVSWYQQALGQGPQFIFQYYREEENGRGNFPPRFSGLQFPNYSSELNVNALELDDSALYLCASSSLGDEQFFGPGTRLTVL.

The chain uses TRBV16 and TRBJ1-5, with no clear D. Between the trimmed V and J ends, which lost 3 bases and 11 bases, there was a span of 11 bases. Germline loops: CDR1 KGHSY, CDR2 FQNENV. This CDR3 contains 12 residues. The CDR3 DNA reads as TGTGCCAGCAGCCAGGGGAGGCAGTCCCAGCATTTT. Protein sequence: CASSQGRQSQHF.

This clone appeared a single time. The chain carries TRBV6-5 and TRBJ1-3; 8 bases line up with TRBD1. The germline V gene has CDR1 MNHEY and CDR2 SVGAGI. V dropped 0 bases and J dropped 8; count of bases not matched to a gene: 6. The CDR3 extends over 15 amino acids. CDR3 coding DNA: TGTGCCAGCAGTTACTCCGCAGGGGGCGCAGACACCATATATTTT. Residues: CASSYSAGGADTIYF.

V is TRBV2 and J is TRBJ2-5; 11 positions match TRBD1. The CDR3 is 12 amino acids. The J segment lost 9 bases and the V segment lost 11 bases, leaving 8 bases of the junction unmatched. Germline V CDR1 and CDR2: SNHLY, FYNNEI. CDR3 sequence: CARGQGAGAQYF. The CDR3 bases are TGTGCCCGCGGACAGGGGGCAGGTGCCCAGTACTTC.